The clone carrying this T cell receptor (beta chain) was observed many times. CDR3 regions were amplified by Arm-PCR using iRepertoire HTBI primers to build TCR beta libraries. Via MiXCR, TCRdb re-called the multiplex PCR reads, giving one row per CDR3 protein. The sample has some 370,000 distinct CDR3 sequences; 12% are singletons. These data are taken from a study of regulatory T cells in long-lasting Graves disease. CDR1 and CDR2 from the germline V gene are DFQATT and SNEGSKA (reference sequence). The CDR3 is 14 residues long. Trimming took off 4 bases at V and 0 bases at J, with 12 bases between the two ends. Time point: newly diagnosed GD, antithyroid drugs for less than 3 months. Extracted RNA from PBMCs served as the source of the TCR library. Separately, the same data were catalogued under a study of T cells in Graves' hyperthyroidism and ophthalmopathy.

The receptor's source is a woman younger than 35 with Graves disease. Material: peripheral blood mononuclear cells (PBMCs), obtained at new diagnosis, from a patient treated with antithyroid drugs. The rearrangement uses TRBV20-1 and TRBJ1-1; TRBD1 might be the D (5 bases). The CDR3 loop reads CSAKVGGVNTEAFF. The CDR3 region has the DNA TGCAGTGCTAAGGTTGGGGGGGTGAACACTGAAGCTTTCTTT.